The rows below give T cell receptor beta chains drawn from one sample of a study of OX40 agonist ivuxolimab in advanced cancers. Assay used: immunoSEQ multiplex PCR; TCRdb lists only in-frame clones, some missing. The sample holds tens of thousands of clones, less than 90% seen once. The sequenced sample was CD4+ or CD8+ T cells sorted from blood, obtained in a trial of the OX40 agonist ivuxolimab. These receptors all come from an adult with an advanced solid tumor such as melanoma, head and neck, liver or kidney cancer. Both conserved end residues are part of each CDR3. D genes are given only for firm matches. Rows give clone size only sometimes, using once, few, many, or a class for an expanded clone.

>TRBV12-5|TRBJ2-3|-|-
TGTGCTAGTGGTTTCGCCCGACAGGCCAGGACAGATACGCAGTATTTT
CASGFARQARTDTQYF
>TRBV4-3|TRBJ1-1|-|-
TGCGCCAGCAGCCAACTGGCGAACACTGAAGCTTTCTTT
CASSQLANTEAFF
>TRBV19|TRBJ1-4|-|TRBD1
TGTGCCAGTAGTATCCAACAGGGGCGTAAAGAAAAACTGTTTTTT
CASSIQQGRKEKLFF
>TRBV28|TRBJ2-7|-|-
TGTGCCAGCAGTTTACTCAGGGAGCAGTACTTC
CASSLLREQYF
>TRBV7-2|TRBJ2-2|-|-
TGTGCCAGCAGCTTACAGGGTGCGGACACCGGGGAGCTGTTTTTT
CASSLQGADTGELFF
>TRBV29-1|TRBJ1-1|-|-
TGCAGCGTTGAAGATAAGGGGAACACTGAAGCTTTCTTT
CSVEDKGNTEAFF
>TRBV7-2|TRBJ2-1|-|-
TGTGCCAGCAGCGTTGGATACCAATCCTACAATGAGCAGTTCTTC
CASSVGYQSYNEQFF
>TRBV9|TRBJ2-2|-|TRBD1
TGTGCCAGCAGCGTAGGTAGACAGGGAAGGACCGGGGAGCTGTTTTTT
CASSVGRQGRTGELFF
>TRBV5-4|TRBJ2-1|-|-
TGTGCCAGCAGCTCGGACGGGGGTACCTACAATGAGCAGTTCTTC
CASSSDGGTYNEQFF
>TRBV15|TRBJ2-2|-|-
TGTGCCACCAGCAGAGTGGATGGGAACACCGGGGAGCTGTTTTTT
CATSRVDGNTGELFF
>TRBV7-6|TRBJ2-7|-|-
TGTGCCAGCAGCATAGCAGGGTTTGATTTGATCTACGAGCAGTACTTC
CASSIAGFDLIYEQYF
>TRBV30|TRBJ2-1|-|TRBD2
TGTGCCCACAGACTAGCGGGAGGGCATTTAGAGCAGTTCTTC
CAHRLAGGHLEQFF
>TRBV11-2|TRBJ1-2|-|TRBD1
TGTGCCAGCAGCTCCCTACAGGGGGTGGAGGGCTACACCTTC
CASSSLQGVEGYTF
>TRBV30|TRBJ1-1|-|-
TGTGCCTGTAACACCGGACAGCACACTGAAGCTTTCTTT
CACNTGQHTEAFF
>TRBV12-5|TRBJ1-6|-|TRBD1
TGTGCTAGTGGTTTGGGACAGGGGGCCAATTCACCCCTCCACTTT
CASGLGQGANSPLHF
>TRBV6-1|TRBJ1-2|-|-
TGTGCCAGCAGTGAAAACTATGGCTACACCTTC
CASSENYGYTF
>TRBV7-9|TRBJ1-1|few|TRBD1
TGTGCCAGCAGCCCAGGGGGCGGCACTGAAGCTTTCTTT
CASSPGGGTEAFF
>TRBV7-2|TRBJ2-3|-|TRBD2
TGTGCCAGCAGCGTTCTTAGCGGGACTATGGCAGATACGCAGTATTTT
CASSVLSGTMADTQYF